Shown below are 25 T cell receptor beta chains from a single sample sequenced in a study of a mutant IDH1 vaccine in newly diagnosed glioma. This sample's time point: week 11, during vaccination. A single vaccine dose contained 300 ug of mutant IDH1 20-mer peptide, and topical imiquimod was used with it. These receptors have no known antigen. Sequenced by immunoSEQ multiplex PCR; TCRdb stores in-frame clones only, minus some. This table holds around 24,000 clones, 79% found once. The sequencing used PBMCs, collected from a glioma patient whose treatment included an IDH1 peptide vaccine. The receptors shown here come from a man aged 40-50 years with glioma.

The J gene is TRBJ2-2, the V gene TRBV9, with 7 bases that match TRBD2. Germline V CDR1 and CDR2: SGDLS, YYNGEE. The CDR3 runs 15 residues. With V trimmed by 2 bases and J by 7 bases, 8 bases remained unmatched. The CDR3 protein is CASSVRGGPGGELFF. As DNA, the CDR3 is TGTGCCAGCAGCGTTAGGGGAGGGCCCGGCGGGGAGCTGTTTTTT. The whole variable domain, remainder taken from reference TRBV9 and TRBJ2-2, is DSGVTQTPKHLITATGQRVTLRCSPRSGDLSVYWYQQSLDQGLQFLIQYYNGEERAKGNILERFSAQQFPDLHSELNLSSLELGDSALYFCASSVRGGPGGELFFGEGSRLTVL.

This chain uses TRBV7-6 with TRBJ1-1, with 10 bases lining up with TRBD1. This CDR3 has 16 amino acids. Trimming cost V 4 bases and J 1 base; bases outside gene matches: 6. CDR1 SGHVS and CDR2 FNYEAQ come from the germline V gene. DNA of the CDR3: TGTGCCAGCAGCTCCGGGACAGGGGCCCCGAACACTGAAGCTTTCTTT. Protein sequence: CASSSGTGAPNTEAFF.

The CDR3: CSASHSEEQFF. As DNA, the CDR3 is TGCAGTGCTAGTCACTCAGAGGAGCAGTTCTTC. The chain links TRBV20-1 to TRBJ2-1; no reliable D call. Germline V gene sequence: CDR1 DFQATT, CDR2 SNEGSKA (reference sequence). This CDR3 comprises 11 residues. With 3 bases removed from V and 10 bases from J, the gap between germline ends came to 10 bases.

This clone was seen only a few times. The chain joins TRBV7-8 to TRBJ2-1, with 8 bases fitting TRBD2. With 3 bases clipped from V and 7 bases from J, the junction kept 5 bases outside the gene matches. This CDR3 comprises 14 residues. CDR1 and CDR2 (germline): SGHVS, FQNEAQ. The CDR3 DNA is TGTGCCAGCAGCTTGAGCGGGAGTAGGAATGAGCAGTTCTTC. Translation: CASSLSGSRNEQFF.

This clone came up once. The chain combines TRBV27 with TRBJ2-3, with a weak D call TRBD2 (5 bases). The CDR3 consists of 16 residues. Looked up from germline, CDR1 is MNHEY and CDR2 is SMNVEV (reference sequence). The V end was cut by 5 bases, the J end by 1 base, with 16 bases between. The CDR3: CASSPGLLGGTDTQYF. The DNA for the CDR3 is TGTGCCAGCAGTCCCGGACTTTTGGGTGGCACAGATACGCAGTATTTT.

V and J are TRBV11-2 and TRBJ2-7, with D possibly matching TRBD1 (5 bases). The germline V gene encodes CDR1 SGHAT and CDR2 FQNNGV. The V end was cut by 1 base, the J end by 5 bases, with 9 bases between. This CDR3 region has 13 residues. CDR3 sequence reads: CASSLGGENEQYV. For the CDR3, the DNA is TGTGCCAGCAGCTTAGGGGGCGAGAACGAGCAGTACGTC.

This chain uses TRBV6-5 with TRBJ2-5; D call uncertain. V was cut by 0 bases and J by 3 bases, with 11 bases left in between. The CDR3 has 15 amino acids. Per germline, CDR1 MNHEY and CDR2 SVGAGI. This CDR3 reads CASSYSSPREETQYF. The CDR3 DNA follows: TGTGCCAGCAGTTACTCCAGCCCCAGAGAAGAGACCCAGTACTTC.

The V call is TRBV2, the J call TRBJ1-5; D may be TRBD1 (6 bases). Germline V gene lookup returns CDR1 SNHLY and CDR2 FYNNEI. Trimming took 1 base from V and 1 from J, leaving 8 bases between them. The CDR3 consists of 15 residues. Here the CDR3 DNA reads TGTGCCAGCAGTGAAGGAGGACAGAGCAATCAGCCCCAGCATTTT. It is translated as CASSEGGQSNQPQHF. Variable domain in full (rest from reference TRBV2 and TRBJ1-5): EPEVTQTPSHQVTQMGQEVILRCVPISNHLYFYWYRQILGQKVEFLVSFYNNEISEKSEIFDDQFSVERPDGSNFTLKIRSTKLEDSAMYFCASSEGGQSNQPQHFGDGTRLSIL.

V is TRBV28 and J is TRBJ2-1; D might be TRBD1 (6 bases). Germline V gene lookup returns CDR1 MDHEN and CDR2 SYDVKM. The CDR3 extends over 12 amino acids. V was clipped by 7 bases and J by 7 bases, with 11 bases between them. The chain's CDR3 is CASKLGGNEQFF. CDR3 in DNA: TGTGCCAGCAAACTAGGGGGTAATGAGCAGTTCTTC.

This clone was seen a handful of times. This chain uses TRBV5-1 with TRBJ2-5, with a weak D call TRBD2 (5 bases). V was shortened by 0 bases and J by 0 bases, with 12 bases between the two germline ends. CDR3 length: 16 amino acids. The germline CDR1 and CDR2 sequences are SGHRS and YFSETQ. The CDR3 DNA reads TGCGCCAGCAGCTTGGGTGCGGGCTCGTACCAAGAGACCCAGTACTTC. This gives the protein CASSLGAGSYQETQYF. Full variable domain (outside the CDR3, taken from reference TRBV5-1 and TRBJ2-5): KAGVTQTPRYLIKTRGQQVTLSCSPISGHRSVSWYQQTPGQGLQFLFEYFSETQRNKGNFPGRFSGRQFSNSRSEMNVSTLELGDSALYLCASSLGAGSYQETQYFGPGTRLLVL.

The chain employs TRBV5-6 and TRBJ2-7, with unresolved D. CDR3 length equals 14 residues. Trimming left V 4 bases short and J 4 bases short, with 15 bases between. CDR1 and CDR2 (germline): SGHDT, YYEEEE. CDR3 sequence: CASSPGRTAYEQYF. The CDR3 bases are TGTGCCAGCAGCCCTGGCAGGACGGCGTACGAGCAGTACTTC.

A few counts support this clone. The rearrangement uses TRBV5-1 and TRBJ1-2; D is perhaps TRBD1 (5 bases). CDR1 and CDR2 (germline): SGHRS, YFSETQ. V lost 1 base to trimming and J lost 8 bases, with 18 bases between them. This CDR3 is built from 15 residues. The CDR3 sequence is CASSLQDKKGVGYTF. For the CDR3, the DNA is TGCGCCAGCAGCTTGCAGGACAAGAAGGGTGTGGGCTACACCTTC.

This sequence joins TRBV10-2 and TRBJ1-2; D is uncertain. The V gene's germline CDR1 is WSHSY and CDR2 SAAADI. The CDR3 spans 15 residues. Trimming took off 2 bases at V and 4 bases at J, with 14 bases between the two ends. The CDR3 DNA reads as TGCGCCAGCAGTGAGGTCCGACCGGGCGGCTATGGCTACACCTTC. Translated: CASSEVRPGGYGYTF.

The chain employs TRBV6-4 and TRBJ2-7; 9 bases agree with TRBD2. The germline V gene encodes CDR1 MRHNA and CDR2 SNTAGT. J gave up 7 bases and V 4 bases, and 8 bases lay outside the gene matches. The CDR3 sequence is 14 residues long. DNA for the CDR3: TGTGCCAGCAGTGTTTTAGCGGGAGCGGGAGAGCAGTACTTC. It specifies CASSVLAGAGEQYF.

The V call is TRBV4-1, the J call TRBJ1-5; no clear D gene. This CDR3 region has 15 residues. V gave up 0 bases and J gave up 7 bases, with 13 bases separating them. Germline V lookup: CDR1 MGHRA, CDR2 YSYEKL. The CDR3 loop is CASSQDGEGGQPQHF. The CDR3 coding sequence is TGCGCCAGCAGCCAAGACGGAGAAGGAGGGCAGCCCCAGCATTTT.

Comments on this clone: One end of the junction is discordant with germline, which a read error may explain. The chain has TRBV18 and TRBJ2-1; TRBD1 aligns across 9 bases. The germline V gene encodes CDR1 KGHSH and CDR2 LQKENI. The CDR3 sequence is 12 residues long. The CDR3 region is CASSPRGDRVIF. CDR3 in DNA: TGTGCCAGCTCACCACGGGGGGACAGGGTGATCTTC.

In this sample, this clone turned up a few times. J is TRBJ2-3 and V is TRBV4-3, with 7 bases aligning to TRBD2. CDR1 and CDR2 from the germline V gene are LGHNA and YSLEER. V shed 6 bases and J 5 bases; nucleotides not matched to a gene: 14. CDR3 size: 16 residues. CDR3 residues: CASSHRLALGGDTQYF. The CDR3 coding sequence is TGCGCCAGCAGTCACAGACTAGCCCTCGGTGGAGATACGCAGTATTTT.

The chain couples TRBV6-1 to TRBJ1-1; D gene unclear. Trimming left V 2 bases short and J 11 bases short, with 15 bases between. Germline assignment: CDR1 MNHNS and CDR2 SASEGT. CDR3 length: 13 residues. As DNA, the CDR3 is TGTGCCAGCAGTGAAAGGGAGATAGGTCGGGCTTTCTTT. Protein product: CASSEREIGRAFF.

The gene calls are TRBV30 and TRBJ2-5; D unclear. In germline, CDR1 is GTSNPN, CDR2 SVGIG (reference sequence). This CDR3 has 13 amino acids. V was cut by 0 bases and J by 4 bases, with 9 bases left in between. The CDR3 DNA reads as TGTGCCTGGAGTGTACGCAGACGAGAGACCCAGTACTTC. Translating it yields CAWSVRRRETQYF.

The chain links TRBV6-6 to TRBJ1-2; no definite D call. The V end lost 0 bases, the J end lost 4 bases, and 6 bases lay between the germline ends. Germline V gene sequence: CDR1 MNHNY, CDR2 SVGAGI (reference sequence). The CDR3 is 13 amino acids. For the CDR3, the DNA is TGTGCCAGCAGTTACTCGATGATCTATGGCTACACCTTC. Encoded protein: CASSYSMIYGYTF.

The V gene is TRBV12-5, the J gene TRBJ2-1, with D perhaps TRBD2 (6 bases). The CDR3 spans 16 residues. The germline V and J ends were trimmed by 10 bases and 4 bases, with 23 bases remaining between them. Germline V gene lookup returns CDR1 LGHNT and CDR2 FRNRAP. Written as DNA, the CDR3 is TGTGCTACCGACGATGGTGCGGGATCGAAGTACAATGAGCAGTTCTTC. This gives the protein CATDDGAGSKYNEQFF.

The V call is TRBV18, the J call TRBJ1-2, with a possible D match to TRBD1 (6 bases). V shed 3 bases and J shed 7 bases, with 9 bases lying between them. Looked up from germline, CDR1 is KGHSH and CDR2 is LQKENI. CDR3 length: 12 amino acids. The CDR3 DNA reads as TGTGCCAGCTCACCGGAACAGGGTGGCTACACCTTC. It specifies CASSPEQGGYTF.

DNA of the CDR3: TGTGCCAGCAGGGGACAGGGACCTTTCATTGGCACAGATACGCAGTATTTT. Translated, it gives CASRGQGPFIGTDTQYF. The chain couples TRBV11-3 to TRBJ2-3; 9 bases align to TRBD1. Germline V CDR1 and CDR2: SGHNT, YENEEA. Trimming took 6 bases from V and 1 from J; bases not matched to a gene: 11. The CDR3 extends over 17 amino acids. The complete variable domain, with remaining parts taken from reference TRBV11-3 and TRBJ2-3, reads EAGVVQSPRYKIIEKKQPVAFWCNPISGHNTLYWYLQNLGQGPELLIRYENEEAVDDSQLPKDRFSAERLKGVDSTLKIQPAELGDSAVYLCASRGQGPFIGTDTQYFGPGTRLTVL.

The rearrangement uses TRBV5-1 and TRBJ1-2; weak D call: TRBD1 (6 bases). The length of the CDR3 is 15 residues. Trimming shortened V by 5 bases and J by 4 bases, and 18 bases separated the two germline ends. Germline values: CDR1 SGHRS, CDR2 YFSETQ. This CDR3 is CASREGQSSSYGYTF. For the CDR3, the DNA is TGCGCCAGCAGAGAAGGACAGTCAAGCAGCTATGGCTACACCTTC.

The chain carries TRBV6-5 and TRBJ2-5, with D tentatively TRBD1 (6 bases). Per the germline V gene, CDR1 is MNHEY and CDR2 is SVGAGI. CDR3 length: 16 amino acids. V dropped 6 bases and J dropped 1 base, with 18 bases sitting between them. This CDR3 is CASRYPAGRGQETQYF. The CDR3 DNA reads as TGTGCCAGCAGGTACCCTGCTGGCAGGGGCCAAGAGACCCAGTACTTC.